The 6 T cell receptor beta chains in this list originate from one sample, sequenced in a study of siplizumab effects on memory and regulatory T cells. Sequencing used immunoSEQ multiplex PCR; TCRdb keeps in-frame clones, though not all of them. The repertoire holds around 100,000 clones, with 94% as singletons. What was sequenced was non-Treg CD4+ T cells sorted from blood. These receptors came from a human donor in good health.

CDR3 bases: TGTGCCAGTAGTCCTCGACCTAGCACAGATACGCAGTATTTT. Its protein is CASSPRPSTDTQYF. The rearrangement uses TRBV19 and TRBJ2-3; no firm D call. V gave up 5 bases and J gave up 0 bases, with 9 bases separating them. Germline-derived CDR1 and CDR2 are LNHDA and SQIVND (reference sequence). The CDR3 contains 14 residues.

V usage is TRBV7-9 and J usage is TRBJ2-7, with a possible D match to TRBD2 (6 bases). Trimming pared 6 bases from V and 1 base from J, leaving 16 bases between. Germline V lookup: CDR1 SEHNR, CDR2 FQNEAQ (reference sequence). The CDR3 consists of 15 residues. CDR3 coding DNA: TGTGCCAGCAGTTTCCGGGACTCGCCTTCCTACGAGCAGTACTTC. This translates into CASSFRDSPSYEQYF.

The chain joins TRBV27 to TRBJ2-5, with 7 bases aligning to TRBD2. Germline V gives CDR1 MNHEY, CDR2 SMNVEV (reference sequence). This CDR3 comprises 14 residues. Trimming took 5 bases from V and 5 from J; bases not matched to a gene: 8. The CDR3 protein is CASSRAGVGETQYF. The CDR3 bases are TGTGCCAGCAGTCGTGCGGGAGTAGGCGAGACCCAGTACTTC.

The chain links TRBV5-1 to TRBJ2-7; TRBD1 is a possible D gene (5 bases). The germline gives CDR1 SGHRS, CDR2 YFSETQ. The V end was cut by 4 bases, the J end by 5 bases, with 13 bases between. This CDR3 spans 13 amino acids. This CDR3 is CASSIGARDEQYF. DNA for the CDR3: TGCGCCAGCAGCATTGGGGCTCGGGACGAGCAGTACTTC.

This chain joins TRBV10-3 and TRBJ1-1; D unresolved. V was trimmed by 3 bases and J by 4 bases, leaving 6 bases between them. CDR1 is ENHRY, CDR2 SYGVKD, per germline. The CDR3 has 12 residues. CDR3 bases: TGTGCCATCAGTGAAACAGCCACTGAAGCTTTCTTT. The encoded protein is CAISETATEAFF.

The chain couples TRBV25-1 to TRBJ2-1; D unclear. The CDR3 is 14 amino acids. With 2 bases removed from V and 4 bases from J, the gap between germline ends came to 9 bases. Germline CDR1 is MGHDK and CDR2 is SYGVNS. The CDR3 sequence: CASSEPQQYNEQFF. In DNA, the CDR3 is TGTGCCAGCAGTGAACCCCAACAGTACAATGAGCAGTTCTTC.